The TCR beta chain under discussion was sequenced for a study of early T cells in non-severe SARS-CoV-2 infection. TCRdb redid the calling of the 5' RACE reads with MiXCR, one entry per CDR3 protein. The repertoire holds roughly 110,000 distinct CDR3 sequences, with around 10% as singletons. This CDR3 is built from 13 residues. Trimming shortened V by 6 bases and J by 14 bases, and 20 bases separated the two germline ends. The chain combines TRBV12-3 or TRBV12-4 with TRBJ2-1, with D perhaps TRBD1 or TRBD2 (5 bases each). This TCR came from an adult who was a healthcare worker with PCR-confirmed SARS-CoV-2 infection or an uninfected control (not recorded which). Material: whole blood. This CDR3 reads CASSSSGAGWKFF. The CDR3 DNA is TGTGCCAGCAGCTCCTCCGGGGCGGGCTGGAAGTTCTTC.